The T cell receptor beta chain described here comes from a study of blood T cells in healthy people across ages. The length of the CDR3 is 13 residues. V dropped 0 bases and J dropped 7 bases, with 7 bases sitting between them. Looked up from germline, CDR1 is LNHNV and CDR2 is YYDKDF (reference sequence). Extraction of total RNA produced a minimum of 5 micrograms from each sample. Study-level results: Observed TCR beta diversity per million T cells went down as age went up. This fall followed a roughly linear course with age.

Notes on this clonotype: What it recognizes is unknown.

A second about 6 to 12 cycle PCR used barcoded and J-beta primers. A template-switch adaptor containing 12 random nucleotides labeled each cDNA molecule. Any given sample supplied a minimum of 2.5 million CDR3-containing paired-end reads. From the 5' RACE reads, TCRdb called clonotypes with MiXCR, one entry per CDR3 protein. The sample holds 650,000 to 950,000 distinct CDR3 sequences; 40% to 50% are singletons and the top ten take roughly 19%. Sequenced: blood. The receptor was derived from a man between 60 and 75 years old in good health. The chain is built from TRBV15 and TRBJ1-5; the D is unclear. The CDR3 DNA follows: TGTGCCACCAGCAGAGATCTCCACCAGCCCCAGCATTTT. It translates to CATSRDLHQPQHF.